These T cell receptor beta chains were read from a single sample in a study of blood T cell repertoires in COVID-19. Some clones are missing from TCRdb's copy, which holds only in-frame ones; the method was immunoSEQ multiplex PCR. The sample lists tens of thousands of clones, 84% occurring once. The sequencing input was peripheral blood. All receptors derive from a man aged 60 to 69 with acute or convalescent COVID-19. CDR3s include the opening cysteine and the closing phenylalanine or tryptophan.

TRBV7-7	TRBJ2-1	CASSPTSGGYNEQFF
TRBV6-5	TRBJ2-1	CASRRSNPTYNEQFF
TRBV7-9	TRBJ1-1	CASSENPGITEAFF
TRBV5-1	TRBJ1-1	CASSLAQGYNAEAFF
TRBV10-3	TRBJ1-5	CAISSVGSNQPQHF
TRBV19	TRBJ1-1	CASSINPDTEAFF
TRBV28	TRBJ2-2	CASSLPVAGELFF
TRBV5-6	TRBJ1-2	CASSFGTVYGYTF
TRBV5-1	TRBJ1-4	CASSSRTGGSTNEKLFF
TRBV28	TRBJ2-7	CASSPHKTDRLDYEQYF
TRBV27	TRBJ1-2	CASSPRGQHYGYTF
TRBV4-3	TRBJ2-2	CASSRGGGMGRPGELFF
TRBV5-1	TRBJ2-1	CASSSSSLEQFF
TRBV7-2	TRBJ2-1	CASSPSRTGHNEQFF
TRBV28	TRBJ1-5	CASSPGALGNQPQHF
TRBV7-2	TRBJ1-1	CASSLEGAEAFF
TRBV7-3	TRBJ2-2	CASSLGSGALMTGELFF
TRBV7-2	TRBJ2-3	CASSLRLAGGITDTQYF
TRBV6-4	TRBJ2-3	CASSSTSTGSDTQYF
TRBV10-3	TRBJ1-5	CAISQGGVGSQPQHF
TRBV19	TRBJ2-1	CASRVVGTGGIEQFF
TRBV7-9	TRBJ2-7	CASSLAETAYEQYF
TRBV12-5	TRBJ2-1	CASVGEADEQFF
TRBV19	TRBJ1-2	CASSTTENYGYTF
TRBV5-1	TRBJ1-1	CASAPGWLSNTEAFF
TRBV6-6	TRBJ2-7	CASSYRDNYSYEQYF
TRBV3-1/TRBV3-2	TRBJ2-7	CASSHTSGGYEQYF